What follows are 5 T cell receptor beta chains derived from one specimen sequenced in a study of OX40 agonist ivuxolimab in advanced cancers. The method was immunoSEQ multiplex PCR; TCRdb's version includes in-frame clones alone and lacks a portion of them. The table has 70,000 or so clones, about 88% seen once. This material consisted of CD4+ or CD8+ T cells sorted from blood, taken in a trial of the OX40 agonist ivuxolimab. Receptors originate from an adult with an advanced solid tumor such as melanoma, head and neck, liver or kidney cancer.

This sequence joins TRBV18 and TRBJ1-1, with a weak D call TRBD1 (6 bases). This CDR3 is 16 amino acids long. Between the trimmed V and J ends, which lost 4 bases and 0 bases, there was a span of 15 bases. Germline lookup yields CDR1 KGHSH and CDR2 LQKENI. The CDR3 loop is CASSQTTGLMNTEAFF. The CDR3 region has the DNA TGTGCCAGCTCACAAACGACAGGCCTCATGAACACTGAAGCTTTCTTT.

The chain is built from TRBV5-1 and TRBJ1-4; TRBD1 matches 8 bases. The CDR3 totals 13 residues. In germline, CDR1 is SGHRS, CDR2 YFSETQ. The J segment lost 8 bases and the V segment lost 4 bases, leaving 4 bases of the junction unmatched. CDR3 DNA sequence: TGCGCCAGCAGCCCGACAGGGGAAGAAAAACTGTTTTTT. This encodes CASSPTGEEKLFF. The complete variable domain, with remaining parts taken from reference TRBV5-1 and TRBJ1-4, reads KAGVTQTPRYLIKTRGQQVTLSCSPISGHRSVSWYQQTPGQGLQFLFEYFSETQRNKGNFPGRFSGRQFSNSRSEMNVSTLELGDSALYLCASSPTGEEKLFFGSGTQLSVL.

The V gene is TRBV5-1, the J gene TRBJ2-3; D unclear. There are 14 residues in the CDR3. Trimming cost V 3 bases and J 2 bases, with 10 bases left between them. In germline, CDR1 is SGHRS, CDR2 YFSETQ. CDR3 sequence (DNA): TGCGCCAGCAGCTCCGCCGGGTCCACAGATACGCAGTATTTT. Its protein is CASSSAGSTDTQYF.

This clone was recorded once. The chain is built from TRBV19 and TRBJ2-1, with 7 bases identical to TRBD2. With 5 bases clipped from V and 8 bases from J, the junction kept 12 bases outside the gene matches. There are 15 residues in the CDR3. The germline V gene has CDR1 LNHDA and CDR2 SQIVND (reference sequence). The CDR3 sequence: CASSGGRGQWDEQFF. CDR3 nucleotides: TGTGCCAGTAGTGGCGGGAGAGGTCAATGGGATGAGCAGTTCTTC.

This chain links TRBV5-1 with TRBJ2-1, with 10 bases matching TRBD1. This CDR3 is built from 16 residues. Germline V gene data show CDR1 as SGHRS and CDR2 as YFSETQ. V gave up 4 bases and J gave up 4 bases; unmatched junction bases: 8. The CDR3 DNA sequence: TGCGCCAGCAGCGACGGACAGGGGGGAGGTTACAATGAGCAGTTCTTC. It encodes CASSDGQGGGYNEQFF.